This T cell receptor beta chain was identified in a study of blood T cell repertoires in COVID-19. CDR1 and CDR2 from the germline V gene are SGHAT and FQNNGV. There are 12 residues in the CDR3. V dropped 5 bases and J dropped 6 bases, with 9 bases sitting between them. Sequencing was performed with immunoSEQ multiplex PCR; in TCRdb, only in-frame clones are kept and a portion is missing. The table records 200,000 to 250,000 clones, roughly 85% of them present only once. V and J are TRBV11-2 and TRBJ2-3; D gene unclear. The sample consisted of peripheral blood. This TCR was sampled from a man in his forties or fifties with COVID-19, enrolled during active disease. The CDR3 sequence is CASSPLEDTQYF. CDR3 DNA sequence: TGTGCCAGCAGCCCATTAGAGGATACGCAGTATTTT.